Below, 32 T cell receptor beta chains from the same sample are listed, as sequenced in a study of cytomegalovirus exposure and HLA in healthy donors (TCRdb year 2017). Library creation used the immunoSEQ multiplex PCR assay. For the multiplex PCR, a mixture combining 60 forward primers for TCR Vbeta segments and 13 reverse primers for TCR Jbeta segments was used. This is the immuneACCESS table as TCRdb keeps it, with only in-frame sequences that have V and J called. A part of the clones is gone; compared with another copy, unresolved V genes explain less than half, and the rest is unexplained. For this sample the table gives some 150,000 clones, of which around three quarters were detected only once. The top ten clones comprise roughly 1.6% of the sample. Input material: PBMCs. The receptor source for this set is a woman in her thirties or forties in good health and CMV-seronegative.

This sequence joins TRBV29-1 and TRBJ1-1, with 9 positions matching TRBD1. Germline V gene lookup returns CDR1 SQVTM and CDR2 ANQGSEA. V shed 6 bases, J shed 6 bases, and the junction held 8 bases outside the gene matches. This CDR3 spans 13 amino acids. The chain's CDR3 is CSVTGQGGPEAFF. The CDR3 nucleotides read TGCAGCGTAACGGGACAGGGCGGGCCTGAAGCTTTCTTT.

This chain uses TRBV10-2 with TRBJ1-2; D is possibly TRBD1 (6 bases). V was trimmed by 7 bases and J by 2 bases, leaving 11 bases between them. The CDR3 runs 13 residues. CDR1 and CDR2 (germline): WSHSY, SAAADI. The CDR3 reads CASIPTGNYGYTF. DNA of the CDR3: TGCGCCAGCATACCGACAGGCAACTATGGCTACACCTTC.

This chain joins TRBV19 and TRBJ2-1; D may be TRBD1 (6 bases). Looked up from germline, CDR1 is LNHDA and CDR2 is SQIVND (reference sequence). Trimming took off 10 bases at V and 5 bases at J, with 18 bases between the two ends. This CDR3 has 14 amino acids. The CDR3 region is CATKTGHTDNEQFF. The CDR3, as DNA: TGTGCCACCAAAACGGGACACACCGACAATGAGCAGTTCTTC.

V and J are TRBV6-1 and TRBJ1-3; TRBD1 is a possible D gene (5 bases). The CDR3 sequence is 19 residues long. Trimming shortened V by 0 bases and J by 4 bases, and 22 bases separated the two germline ends. In germline, CDR1 is MNHNS, CDR2 SASEGT. CDR3 DNA sequence: TGTGCCAGCAGTGAAGCGCTTACCCTCCCGGGGGGGAGAGGAAACACCATATATTTT. Its protein is CASSEALTLPGGRGNTIYF.

V and J are TRBV6-1 and TRBJ2-3, with 10 bases identical to TRBD2. CDR1 and CDR2 from the germline V gene are MNHNS and SASEGT. The V segment lost 1 base and the J segment 9 bases; nucleotides outside the gene matches: 10. CDR3 length: 16 residues. The CDR3 spells CASSEGTSGNSRTQYF. The CDR3 DNA sequence: TGTGCCAGCAGTGAAGGGACTAGCGGCAACTCAAGAACGCAGTATTTT.

This clone was seen a few times. The chain recombines TRBV5-6 with TRBJ1-4; maybe TRBD1 (5 bases). Deletions cut 4 bases from V and 5 bases from J, with 12 bases between. The germline V gene encodes CDR1 SGHDT and CDR2 YYEEEE. This CDR3 region has 14 residues. The CDR3 DNA sequence: TGTGCCAGCAGCCGACAGTTCCTCAATGAAAAACTGTTTTTT. Translated: CASSRQFLNEKLFF.

This clone appeared once. The rearrangement links TRBV2 to TRBJ2-5, with D perhaps TRBD1 (5 bases). Matching the DNA end better, TRBJ2-7 makes the J call doubtful. CDR1 and CDR2 from the germline V gene are SNHLY and FYNNEI. CDR3 length: 15 residues. The CDR3 DNA reads TGTGCCAGCAGTGAAGCGCTAGACAGTTCCTACGAGCAGTACTTC. Protein product: CASSEALDSSYEQYF.

V usage is TRBV13 and J usage is TRBJ1-2, with D perhaps matching TRBD1 (6 bases). The V and J ends lost 3 bases and 7 bases respectively, with 9 bases between them. CDR1 is PRHDT and CDR2 is FYEKMQ in the germline V gene (reference sequence). The CDR3 is 12 residues long. CDR3 residues: CASSLGTSGYTF. As DNA, the CDR3 is TGTGCCAGCAGCTTGGGGACATCTGGCTACACCTTC.

This clone was seen once. The chain carries TRBV18 and TRBJ1-1; 7 nucleotides match TRBD1. CDR1 is KGHSH, CDR2 LQKENI, per germline. The trim removed 6 bases at V and 2 bases at J, leaving 9 bases unmatched. The CDR3 consists of 15 residues. The CDR3 DNA reads TGTGCCAGCTCCTTCTCTGACAGGGTTAACACTGAAGCTTTCTTT. Its protein product is CASSFSDRVNTEAFF.

The V gene is TRBV7-8, the J gene TRBJ1-2; 7 bases are a match to TRBD1. CDR3 size: 16 residues. Germline CDR1 is SGHVS and CDR2 is FQNEAQ. V shed 1 base and J 6 bases; nucleotides not matched to a gene: 11. CDR3 protein: CASSLETVRGRNGYTF. CDR3 DNA: TGTGCCAGCAGCTTAGAAACCGTGAGGGGGCGGAATGGCTACACCTTC. Based on the CDR3 plus reference TRBV7-8 and TRBJ1-2, the full variable domain is GAGVSQSPRYKVAKRGQDVALRCDPISGHVSLFWYQQALGQGPEFLTYFQNEAQLDKSGLPSDRFFAERPEGSVSTLKIQRTQQEDSAVYLCASSLETVRGRNGYTFGSGTRLTVV.

This sequence joins TRBV9 and TRBJ1-3; the D is unclear. V gave up 2 bases and J gave up 1 base, with 7 bases separating them. The CDR3 loop spans 14 amino acids. Germline V gives CDR1 SGDLS, CDR2 YYNGEE. This CDR3 is CASSVEESGNTIYF. The CDR3 bases are TGTGCCAGCAGCGTTGAGGAGTCTGGAAACACCATATATTTT.

This clone was counted between two and nine times. The chain couples TRBV27 to TRBJ1-1, with TRBD1 identical over 8 bases. J was trimmed by 4 bases and V by 5 bases; bases with no gene match: 6. CDR3 length: 14 amino acids. Germline assignment: CDR1 MNHEY and CDR2 SMNVEV (reference sequence). CDR3 loop: CASSRAGGVTEAFF. In nucleotides, the CDR3 is TGTGCCAGCAGTAGAGCAGGGGGCGTCACTGAAGCTTTCTTT.

A single count supports this clone. The rearrangement uses TRBV18 and TRBJ2-1, with TRBD1 matching over 11 bases. J was trimmed by 9 bases and V by 6 bases; bases with no gene match: 7. This CDR3 contains 14 residues. Germline CDR1 and CDR2: KGHSH and LQKENI. The CDR3 region has the DNA TGTGCCAGCTCCCTGGACAGGGGGCAGGGTGAGCAGTTCTTC. Protein sequence: CASSLDRGQGEQFF.

The chain couples TRBV19 to TRBJ1-2, with TRBD1 as a possible D gene (6 bases). Germline V gives CDR1 LNHDA, CDR2 SQIVND (reference sequence). The V gene lost 8 bases and the J gene lost 7 bases, with 23 bases spanning the gap. The CDR3 length is 15 residues. The CDR3: CASGSPGDRLSGYTF. The CDR3 DNA sequence: TGTGCCAGTGGAAGTCCAGGGGATAGGCTAAGTGGCTACACCTTC.

The CDR3 here is CASSKGGGYEQYF. The DNA for the CDR3 is TGTGCCAGCAGCAAAGGGGGGGGGTACGAGCAGTACTTC. This chain links TRBV11-3 with TRBJ2-7, with D perhaps matching TRBD2 (7 bases). The V gene lost 5 bases and the J gene lost 4 bases, with 12 bases spanning the gap. The CDR3 loop spans 13 amino acids. Germline V gene data show CDR1 as SGHNT and CDR2 as YENEEA.

The rearrangement joins TRBV6-1 to TRBJ1-1, with D unresolved. Germline V gene sequence: CDR1 MNHNS, CDR2 SASEGT. V was cut by 2 bases and J by 2 bases, with 12 bases left in between. The CDR3 is 15 amino acids. The CDR3 protein is CASSEYSRLNTEAFF. Here the CDR3 DNA reads TGTGCCAGCAGTGAATATAGCAGACTAAACACTGAAGCTTTCTTT.

The rearrangement joins TRBV28 to TRBJ2-5; 12 bases agree with TRBD1. The CDR3 extends over 15 amino acids. Germline values: CDR1 MDHEN, CDR2 SYDVKM. J gave up 5 bases and V 5 bases, and 6 bases lay outside the gene matches. CDR3 nucleotides: TGTGCCAGCAGTCCCGGGACAGGGGGCTTTGAGACCCAGTACTTC. Translation gives CASSPGTGGFETQYF.

The chain is built from TRBV18 and TRBJ2-1; D may be TRBD1 (6 bases). Germline V gene lookup returns CDR1 KGHSH and CDR2 LQKENI. V lost 5 bases to trimming and J lost 4 bases, with 12 bases between them. This CDR3 has 14 amino acids. The CDR3 loop is CASSSQGKYNEQFF. For the CDR3, the DNA is TGTGCCAGCTCAAGTCAGGGGAAATACAATGAGCAGTTCTTC. Complete variable domain (other parts from reference TRBV18 and TRBJ2-1): NAGVMQNPRHLVRRRGQEARLRCSPMKGHSHVYWYRQLPEEGLKFMVYLQKENIIDESGMPKERFSAEFPKEGPSILRIQQVVRGDSAAYFCASSSQGKYNEQFFGPGTRLTVL.

This rearrangement joins TRBV5-5 to TRBJ2-1; D unresolved. Germline CDR1 and CDR2: SGHKS and YYEKEE (reference sequence). There are 13 residues in the CDR3. The V end lost 0 bases, the J end lost 8 bases, and 9 bases lay between the germline ends. As DNA, the CDR3 is TGTGCCAGCAGCTTGGGTCATAGATATGAGCAGTTCTTC. Protein sequence: CASSLGHRYEQFF.

This clone was counted only a few times. This chain connects TRBV28 to TRBJ1-6, with D perhaps matching TRBD1 (6 bases). CDR3 length: 14 amino acids. In germline, CDR1 is MDHEN, CDR2 SYDVKM. V was cut by 3 bases and J by 12 bases, with 15 bases left in between. The CDR3 is CASSLAGAPGPLHF. Written as DNA, the CDR3 is TGTGCCAGCAGTTTGGCAGGGGCGCCGGGACCCCTCCACTTT. Supplemented by reference TRBV28 and TRBJ1-6, the full variable domain reads DVKVTQSSRYLVKRTGEKVFLECVQDMDHENMFWYRQDPGLGLRLIYFSYDVKMKEKGDIPEGYSVSREKKERFSLILESASTNQTSMYLCASSLAGAPGPLHFGNGTRLTVT.

The chain uses TRBV4-2 and TRBJ2-1, with a weak D call TRBD2 (5 bases). The CDR3 has 16 residues. Germline V lookup: CDR1 LGHNA, CDR2 YNFKEQ. The V end lost 0 bases, the J end lost 7 bases, and 16 bases lay between the germline ends. The CDR3 spells CASSQDVGGRWNEQFF. The CDR3 bases are TGTGCCAGCAGCCAAGATGTAGGCGGGCGGTGGAATGAGCAGTTCTTC.

The gene calls are TRBV4-1 and TRBJ2-3; 7 bases are a match to TRBD2. The CDR3 is made up of 17 amino acids. V dropped 0 bases and J dropped 0; count of bases not matched to a gene: 6. Germline CDR1 is MGHRA and CDR2 is YSYEKL. This CDR3 reads CASSQEPPSGSTDTQYF. CDR3 sequence (DNA): TGCGCCAGCAGCCAAGAGCCCCCTAGCGGTAGCACAGATACGCAGTATTTT.

The rearrangement joins TRBV2 to TRBJ1-1; TRBD1 matches at 12 bases. Unmatched junction bases numbered 12, after V lost 5 bases and J lost 11 bases. CDR3 length equals 15 residues. Germline V gene lookup returns CDR1 SNHLY and CDR2 FYNNEI. The CDR3 DNA is TGTGCCAGCAGTCTCGGGACAGGGGGCAGCGAACGGGCTTTCTTT. This translates into CASSLGTGGSERAFF. The whole variable domain, remainder taken from reference TRBV2 and TRBJ1-1, is EPEVTQTPSHQVTQMGQEVILRCVPISNHLYFYWYRQILGQKVEFLVSFYNNEISEKSEIFDDQFSVERPDGSNFTLKIRSTKLEDSAMYFCASSLGTGGSERAFFGQGTRLTVV.

The count of this clone is one. V and J are TRBV29-1 and TRBJ1-1; TRBD1 matches 8 bases. With V trimmed by 5 bases and J by 6 bases, 2 bases remained unmatched. The germline V gene has CDR1 SQVTM and CDR2 ANQGSEA. The CDR3 covers 11 residues. In DNA form, the CDR3 reads TGCAGCGTTAACAGGGGGGCTGAAGCTTTCTTT. Protein sequence: CSVNRGAEAFF.

The chain employs TRBV12-5 and TRBJ2-7; 9 nucleotides align to TRBD1. Germline trimming cut 4 bases from V and 6 bases from J; bases unmatched to any gene: 4. Germline V gene data show CDR1 as LGHNT and CDR2 as FRNRAP. The CDR3 contains 13 residues. For the CDR3, the DNA is TGTGCTAGTGGTTACTGGACAGGGGTCGAGCAGTACTTC. It is translated as CASGYWTGVEQYF.

This clone occurred once. J is TRBJ1-2 and V is TRBV2; 7 nucleotides align to TRBD1. The CDR3 has 12 amino acids. V lost 8 bases and J lost 8; bases outside the gene matches: 8. Germline-derived CDR1 and CDR2 are SNHLY and FYNNEI. The CDR3 reads CASRQGSGGYTF. CDR3 bases: TGTGCCAGCCGACAGGGATCGGGAGGCTACACCTTC.

V usage is TRBV6-1 and J usage is TRBJ1-2; 12 nucleotides match TRBD1. The CDR3 consists of 15 residues. Germline CDR1 and CDR2: MNHNS and SASEGT. V lost 7 bases and J lost 2; bases outside the gene matches: 5. CDR3 residues: CASIEGTGGNYGYTF. CDR3 coding DNA: TGTGCCAGCATAGAAGGGACAGGGGGCAACTATGGCTACACCTTC.

The CDR3 here is CASSQTGDGETQYF. CDR3 DNA sequence: TGTGCCAGTAGTCAAACAGGGGACGGAGAGACCCAGTACTTC. The J gene is TRBJ2-5, the V gene TRBV19; 7 positions agree with TRBD1. The CDR3 extends over 14 amino acids. Trimming cost V 5 bases and J 4 bases; bases outside gene matches: 7. CDR1 is LNHDA and CDR2 is SQIVND in the germline V gene (reference sequence).

The chain links TRBV10-3 to TRBJ2-1, with 11 bases identical to TRBD2. Per germline, CDR1 ENHRY and CDR2 SYGVKD. V lost 5 bases and J lost 3; bases outside the gene matches: 3. CDR3 size: 15 residues. The CDR3 nucleotides are TGTGCCATCAGTTCTGGACTAGCGGGCTACAATGAGCAGTTCTTC. Encoded protein: CAISSGLAGYNEQFF.

V is TRBV27 and J is TRBJ2-1; 10 bases match TRBD2. Germline CDR1 and CDR2: MNHEY and SMNVEV (reference sequence). With V trimmed by 3 bases and J by 12 bases, 11 bases remained unmatched. The CDR3 length is 15 residues. The chain's CDR3 is CASSFQPAGGPRQFF. The CDR3 DNA sequence: TGTGCCAGCAGTTTCCAGCCAGCGGGAGGGCCGAGGCAGTTCTTC.

J is TRBJ2-1 and V is TRBV28; 12 bases align to TRBD2. Germline V CDR1 and CDR2: MDHEN, SYDVKM. Unmatched junction bases numbered 7, after V lost 5 bases and J lost 8 bases. The CDR3 has 15 amino acids. The CDR3: CASSPPGLAGDEQFF. The CDR3, as DNA: TGTGCCAGCAGTCCCCCGGGACTAGCGGGCGATGAGCAGTTCTTC.

The table lists this clone with a count of one. The rearrangement links TRBV11-3 to TRBJ2-1, with 9 bases identical to TRBD2. Trimming took 0 bases from V and 10 from J; bases not matched to a gene: 7. Germline loops: CDR1 SGHNT, CDR2 YENEEA. This CDR3 has 15 amino acids. As DNA, the CDR3 is TGTGCCAGCAGCTTAGAAGGGCGGGGGGGCCACGAGCAGTTCTTC. Its protein product is CASSLEGRGGHEQFF.